Listed here are 19 T cell receptor beta chains from one sample, sequenced in a study of cytomegalovirus exposure and HLA in healthy donors. This table comes from immunoSEQ multiplex PCR, and its TCRdb copy is limited to in-frame clones, with some not included. Here the sample spans 50,000 to 65,000 clones, approximately 90% being singletons. The sequencing sample was made of PBMCs. Receptors were obtained from a woman in her late teens or twenties in good health and CMV-seropositive.

The CDR3 reads CATSRGGAGQETQYF. CDR3 nucleotide sequence: TGTGCCACCAGCAGGGGGGGGGCGGGTCAAGAGACCCAGTACTTC. This sequence joins TRBV15 and TRBJ2-5; a weak D match, TRBD2 (7 bases). This CDR3 has 15 amino acids. Germline values: CDR1 LNHNV, CDR2 YYDKDF (reference sequence). V was shortened by 3 bases and J by 2 bases, with 13 bases between the two germline ends.

The DNA of the CDR3 is TGTGCCAGCAGTTTAAGGGGAACAGGGGGCACGGGCTATGGCTACACCTTC. It encodes CASSLRGTGGTGYGYTF. The chain is built from TRBV27 and TRBJ1-2; TRBD1 aligns across 9 bases. The length of the CDR3 is 17 residues. V shed 2 bases and J 4 bases; nucleotides not matched to a gene: 11. The germline V gene encodes CDR1 MNHEY and CDR2 SMNVEV (reference sequence).

The rearrangement links TRBV18 to TRBJ1-2; perhaps TRBD1 as D (5 bases). Trimming cost V 4 bases and J 7 bases, with 10 bases left between them. This CDR3 region has 12 residues. The V gene's germline CDR1 is KGHSH and CDR2 LQKENI. CDR3 sequence: CASSLQGGGYTF. For the CDR3, the DNA is TGTGCCAGCTCACTCCAGGGCGGTGGCTACACCTTC. Based on the CDR3 plus reference TRBV18 and TRBJ1-2, the full variable domain is NAGVMQNPRHLVRRRGQEARLRCSPMKGHSHVYWYRQLPEEGLKFMVYLQKENIIDESGMPKERFSAEFPKEGPSILRIQQVVRGDSAAYFCASSLQGGGYTFGSGTRLTVV.

The chain combines TRBV7-9 with TRBJ2-1, with 9 bases matching TRBD2. Trimming at V came to 7 bases and at J to 1 base, leaving 8 bases not matched to a gene. The CDR3 totals 16 residues. Germline V gene data show CDR1 as SEHNR and CDR2 as FQNEAQ (reference sequence). In DNA, the CDR3 is TGTGCCAGCACCACCCCTAGCGGGGCATCCTACAATGAGCAGTTCTTC. Its translation is CASTTPSGASYNEQFF.

The V gene is TRBV9, the J gene TRBJ2-5; tentative D call: TRBD2 (6 bases). The germline V gene encodes CDR1 SGDLS and CDR2 YYNGEE. The CDR3 spans 16 residues. With 0 bases removed from V and 2 bases from J, the gap between germline ends came to 14 bases. Here the CDR3 reads CASSVGVSGPQETQYF. The CDR3 nucleotides read TGTGCCAGCAGCGTAGGGGTTAGCGGTCCTCAAGAGACCCAGTACTTC.

The chain uses TRBV25-1 and TRBJ1-2; unclear D gene. The CDR3 sequence is 13 residues long. V dropped 3 bases and J dropped 8 bases, with 13 bases sitting between them. Looked up from germline, CDR1 is MGHDK and CDR2 is SYGVNS. CDR3 DNA: TGTGCCAGCAGTGATCACGGGGTCGAAGGCTACACCTTC. It encodes CASSDHGVEGYTF.

The chain has TRBV6-1 and TRBJ1-2; 8 bases are a match to TRBD1. The CDR3 is made up of 15 amino acids. The germline V gene has CDR1 MNHNS and CDR2 SASEGT. Trimming took 2 bases from V and 4 from J; bases not matched to a gene: 6. The CDR3 DNA follows: TGTGCCAGCAGTGAACCCCAGGGGGCCAGCTATGGCTACACCTTC. Its protein product is CASSEPQGASYGYTF.

The chain carries TRBV2 and TRBJ1-1; no firm D call. This CDR3 comprises 14 residues. V was trimmed by 1 base and J by 3 bases, leaving 9 bases between them. The germline V gene has CDR1 SNHLY and CDR2 FYNNEI. The CDR3 DNA sequence: TGTGCCAGCAGTGAAGAGGCAGGCGACACTGAAGCTTTCTTT. Translated, it gives CASSEEAGDTEAFF.

This chain connects TRBV18 to TRBJ2-5; 11 bases fit TRBD2. This CDR3 comprises 17 residues. CDR1 is KGHSH, CDR2 LQKENI, per germline. J gave up 1 base and V 6 bases, and 10 bases lay outside the gene matches. CDR3 sequence: CASSPTLAGGVQETQYF. In nucleotides, the CDR3 is TGTGCCAGCTCCCCAACCCTAGCGGGGGGAGTCCAAGAGACCCAGTACTTC.

This clone was observed a handful of times. The J gene is TRBJ2-1, the V gene TRBV6-4; 10 positions match TRBD1. The CDR3 has 16 amino acids. From germline, CDR1 is MRHNA and CDR2 SNTAGT. The V and J ends lost 0 bases and 7 bases, in that order; junction bases with no gene match: 6. For the CDR3, the DNA is TGTGCCAGCAGTGACTCCGGGACAGGGGACCTAAATGAGCAGTTCTTC. It yields the protein CASSDSGTGDLNEQFF.

The rearrangement joins TRBV2 to TRBJ2-1, with 7 bases aligning to TRBD2. Germline V lookup: CDR1 SNHLY, CDR2 FYNNEI. The CDR3 is made up of 15 amino acids. The J segment lost 6 bases and the V segment lost 6 bases, leaving 11 bases of the junction unmatched. The CDR3 DNA is TGTGCCAGCAGGCTCGAGCGGGGAGGTGGCAATGAGCAGTTCTTC. Protein product: CASRLERGGGNEQFF.

This chain uses TRBV28 with TRBJ1-2; possibly TRBD1 for D (6 bases). Germline V gene sequence: CDR1 MDHEN, CDR2 SYDVKM. CDR3 length: 14 amino acids. V was cut by 2 bases and J by 6 bases, with 13 bases left in between. The CDR3: CASSLKQGLNGYTF. DNA for the CDR3: TGTGCCAGCAGTTTAAAACAGGGTTTGAATGGCTACACCTTC.

J is TRBJ2-1 and V is TRBV5-1, with D tentatively TRBD2 (5 bases). The CDR3 sequence is 14 residues long. The germline V and J ends were trimmed by 8 bases and 8 bases, with 20 bases remaining between them. Germline values: CDR1 SGHRS, CDR2 YFSETQ. CDR3 nucleotide sequence: TGCGCCAGTCATAGGCAATCGGGAATCGATGAGCAGTTCTTC. Residues: CASHRQSGIDEQFF.

The chain employs TRBV7-8 and TRBJ2-1, with D perhaps TRBD1 (6 bases). The CDR3 consists of 14 residues. The V end was cut by 8 bases, the J end by 0 bases, with 11 bases between. Germline V gives CDR1 SGHVS, CDR2 FQNEAQ. CDR3 sequence: CASRGTSSYNEQFF. In DNA form, the CDR3 reads TGTGCCAGCCGTGGGACAAGCTCCTACAATGAGCAGTTCTTC.

The chain employs TRBV5-4 and TRBJ2-5; D may be TRBD2 (6 bases). This CDR3 spans 13 amino acids. The V end lost 1 base, the J end lost 4 bases, and 8 bases lay between the germline ends. The V gene's germline CDR1 is SGHNT and CDR2 YYREEE (reference sequence). The CDR3 DNA is TGTGCCAGCAGCTTGAAGGGAGGAGAGACCCAGTACTTC. It yields the protein CASSLKGGETQYF.

CDR3 nucleotide sequence: TGTGCCAGCAGGGGGACTCGGTTCCAGTTCTTC. As protein: CASRGTRFQFF. The chain has TRBV7-9 and TRBJ2-1, with D perhaps matching TRBD2 (6 bases). The V end lost 6 bases, the J end lost 13 bases, and 13 bases lay between the germline ends. This CDR3 has 11 residues. Germline lookup yields CDR1 SEHNR and CDR2 FQNEAQ (reference sequence).

This sequence joins TRBV25-1 and TRBJ1-1, with a tentative D call TRBD1 (5 bases). CDR1 is MGHDK and CDR2 is SYGVNS in the germline V gene. The V end lost 5 bases, the J end lost 6 bases, and 22 bases lay between the germline ends. The CDR3 is made up of 16 amino acids. The CDR3 region is CASSPRLGGIGAEAFF. For the CDR3, the DNA is TGTGCCAGCAGTCCCCGATTGGGGGGTATCGGCGCTGAAGCTTTCTTT. The whole variable domain, filled in from reference TRBV25-1 and TRBJ1-1, reads EADIYQTPRYLVIGTGKKITLECSQTMGHDKMYWYQQDPGMELHLIHYSYGVNSTEKGDLSSESTVSRIRTEHFPLTLESARPSHTSQYLCASSPRLGGIGAEAFFGQGTRLTVV.

The DNA for the CDR3 is TGTGCCAGCAGCTTGGCGGGGGGGGCCCAAGAGACCCAGTACTTC. This gives the protein CASSLAGGAQETQYF. The chain has TRBV5-5 and TRBJ2-5, with 8 bases identical to TRBD2. J gave up 1 base and V 0 bases, and 2 bases lay outside the gene matches. This CDR3 has 15 amino acids. From germline, CDR1 is SGHKS and CDR2 YYEKEE (reference sequence).

The genes are TRBV5-1 and TRBJ1-4; D remains unclear. The CDR3 totals 15 residues. CDR1 and CDR2 from the germline V gene are SGHRS and YFSETQ. Trimming removed 4 bases at V and 0 bases at J, with 10 bases between. The CDR3 reads CASSGEPATNEKLFF. The CDR3, as DNA: TGCGCCAGCAGCGGGGAGCCTGCAACTAATGAAAAACTGTTTTTT.